This TCR beta chain was captured by sequencing in a study of T cells in Graves' hyperthyroidism and ophthalmopathy (dated by TCRdb to between 2019 and 2020). Looking at the study overall: Peripheral blood was collected at initial diagnosis, before any treatment. To identify distinguishing TCR V-J signatures, a discovery cohort of about a hundred patients was used, comprising 40 to 45 with Graves' ophthalmopathy and about 59 with stable Graves' hyperthyroidism. An independent validation cohort of around 19 hyperthyroidism patients and over 15 patients who later progressed to ophthalmopathy tested prospective prediction of ophthalmopathy. The roughly 90 discovery patients were divided at random into training and test sets in a 7:3 ratio. In more than 5 Graves' hyperthyroidism patients, the study also compared T-cell repertoires from thyroid tissue with T-cell repertoires from blood. After blood sampling, hyperthyroidism patients were treated with methimazole at a starting dose of 30 mg daily, and ophthalmopathy patients were treated with high-dose intravenous methylprednisolone. TCR Vbeta CDR3 sequencing of 135 peripheral blood samples (43 ophthalmopathy, 75 to 80 hyperthyroidism and around 17 progressor patients) is reported in the paper.

From cysteine to phenylalanine, the CDR3 is 13 amino acids long. Just CDR3 DNA is preserved here, 39 bases in frame from base 1. The V and J ends are trimmed by 5 bases and 4 bases, leaving 8 bases between them. The CDR1 and CDR2 encoded by the germline V gene are KGHDR and SFDVKD. TCR beta CDR3 regions were amplified from RNA transcripts. The first round of RT-PCR for the TCR CDR3 was performed with the HTBI primer set and the Qiagen OneStep RT-PCR kit. Libraries were constructed in a second round of multiplex PCR, after which size selection and purification were performed. Libraries were sequenced paired-end with 100 bp reads on an Illumina HiSeq2000. The paper's processing steps were these. Raw data were processed with SOAPnuke, discarding reads with adapters, uncalled bases, mean Phred below 15, or no exact constant-primer or identifier match. High-quality paired reads were merged using COPE v1.2.5, and each unique nucleotide sequence was defined as a clonotype. Clonotypes were aligned to IMGT TRBV, TRBD and TRBJ reference segments using MiTCR v1.1. The analysis included only V-J combinations with a frequency above 0.0001, which together covered roughly 99% of the repertoires. A TCS score was defined as the ratio between F50 (clonal expansion) and ExV (chaos), using BLOSUM62-based TCRdist between CDR3 peptides within each V-J. Welch's t-statistics and random forest reduced around 510 V-J features to about 12, which were used in a naive Bayes classifier (R e1071). The public reads were run again by TCRdb, first through fastp at Q25 and then through MiXCR, and only productive beta chains were kept. Every entry covers one CDR3 protein and lists the most common genes and DNA from its rows. These V and J calls rely on TCRdb rather than the paper's analysis. In all, the sample holds 220,000 or so distinct CDR3 sequences, and about a sixth of those were seen once. The ten largest clones represent around 26% of the sample.

What the research found in general, with its limitations: During validation, the model predicted progression to ophthalmopathy a median of around 6 months ahead of onset, with roughly 65% sensitivity and 72.22% specificity. No statistical method was used to set the sample size in advance, and investigators knew the group allocation. Most expanded thyroid clonotypes (frequency above 0.001) were also found in blood, which suggests that blood repertoires may mirror thyroid immune responses. A model built on a 13 V-J signature distinguished ophthalmopathy from stable hyperthyroidism, reaching roughly 88% sensitivity and about 81% specificity in cross-validation and 80%/75% in testing.

Moderately to severely active disease, a Clinical Activity Score of at least 3, a NOSPECS grade of at least 4, and a duration under 3 months were present in ophthalmopathy patients. Patients with uncontrolled infections, other autoimmune diseases, pregnancy or lactation were excluded. Diagnoses relied on clinical symptoms, serum thyroxine and TRAb, thyroid ultrasound and orbital computed tomography. PBMCs were separated from roughly 10 ml of fresh peripheral blood using Ficoll-Paque density gradient centrifugation. Total RNA was extracted with Trizol reagent, and quality was checked on an Agilent 2100 Bioanalyzer. This clonotype was observed many times. The antigen it recognizes is unknown. No quality values exist for individual bases; no much larger clone is one base distant.

The chain was built from TRBV24-1 and TRBJ1-5, with the D gene too uncertain to name. The origin of this receptor is a woman aged 18-29 years with Graves' ophthalmopathy. The sample taken for sequencing was blood. The nucleotide sequence is TGTGCCACCAGTGCCTTCAGTAATCAGCCCCAGCATTTT. The resulting protein is CATSAFSNQPQHF.